This TCR beta chain was found in a study of shared clonotypes between healthy human individuals. Study information: Donors consisted of a couple of women and a few men between 18 and 49. General study findings and limits: It was the non-shared clonotypes that had lower generation probabilities than clonotypes shared by all four donors.

Germline V gives CDR1 SQVTM, CDR2 ANQGSEA. This CDR3 has 16 residues. V shed 3 bases and J 7 bases; nucleotides not matched to a gene: 11. Using immunoSEQ multiplex PCR, the repertoire was profiled, and TCRdb retains in-frame clones only, with some absent. The sample includes about 600,000 clones, more than 95% seen only once; the top ten take roughly 0.05%. The split of CD4+ cells yielded CD45RA+ naive and CD45RA-negative memory subsets. Concerning this clone itself: Antigen: not known.

V gene TRBV29-1 combines with J gene TRBJ2-1, with 11 bases identical to TRBD2. What was sequenced was naive CD4+ T cells sorted from blood. Subset defined: CD45RA+ positively selected. The clonotype originates from a woman aged 25 to 39 in good health. CDR3 DNA: TGCAGCGTTGACAGTCCGTGGCTAGCGGGAGGAAATGAGCAGTTCTTC. The encoded protein is CSVDSPWLAGGNEQFF.